Shown below are 26 T cell receptor beta chains from a single sample sequenced in a study of spatial heterogeneity in lung cancer. Time point indicated: sample taken at primary tumor resection. In TCRdb, the 5' RACE reads were re-called with MiXCR into one record per CDR3 protein. Here the sample spans over 10,000 distinct CDR3 sequences, 4% to 5.5% being singletons. Study conclusions and caveats: Tumor mutation count correlated with how many alpha and beta TCRs expanded intratumorally.

For these receptors, no antigen is known. The material sequenced was lung tumor tissue, taken at surgery. The receptors originated from a male donor with early-stage non-small cell lung cancer.

This clonotype was counted at least ten times. This beta chain is off target for a library built for alpha chains, so its abundance means little. V and J are TRBV7-9 and TRBJ1-6; the D gene is possibly TRBD1 (6 bases). Trimming shortened V by 6 bases and J by 9 bases, and 15 bases separated the two germline ends. The CDR3 has 14 residues. From germline, CDR1 is SEHNR and CDR2 FQNEAQ (reference sequence). The CDR3 DNA follows: TGTGCCAGCAGAATAGGACAGCCCAGTTCACCCCTCCACTTT. Residues: CASRIGQPSSPLHF.

This clonotype was observed many times. Being off target in a library aimed at alpha chains, this beta chain has a size of little meaning. The V gene is TRBV7-2, the J gene TRBJ1-2, with 7 bases identical to TRBD1. The CDR3 spans 13 residues. Per germline, CDR1 SGHTA and CDR2 FQGNSA. V trimming: 3 bases; J trimming: 8 bases; junction bases outside the gene matches: 6. CDR3 region: CASSFTGAIGYTF. The DNA for the CDR3 is TGTGCCAGCAGCTTTACAGGGGCGATAGGCTACACCTTC.

This clonotype has only a few counts. Because the library targeted alpha chains, this beta chain is an off-target read whose size means little. CDR3 protein: CASSEKRGSYNEQFF. CDR3 coding DNA: TGCGCCAGCAGTGAGAAGCGGGGTTCCTACAATGAGCAGTTCTTC. The V and J genes are TRBV10-2 and TRBJ2-1, with 7 bases lining up with TRBD2. Germline V gene sequence: CDR1 WSHSY, CDR2 SAAADI. Losses at the gene ends were 2 bases for V and 1 base for J; bases not matched to a gene: 2. This CDR3 is 15 amino acids long.

This clonotype was seen ten or more times. This beta chain is off target for a library built for alpha chains, so its abundance means little. This rearrangement joins TRBV18 to TRBJ1-5, with D unresolved. CDR1 KGHSH and CDR2 LQKENI come from the germline V gene. The CDR3 contains 14 residues. The V end lost 1 base, the J end lost 2 bases, and 6 bases lay between the germline ends. The CDR3 spells CASSPQGGNQPQHF. The CDR3 DNA reads TGTGCCAGCTCACCACAGGGAGGCAATCAGCCCCAGCATTTT.

This clonotype occurred many times. Because the library targeted alpha chains, this beta chain is an off-target read whose size means little. The chain links TRBV11-2 to TRBJ1-6; 8 bases are a match to TRBD1. Per the germline V gene, CDR1 is SGHAT and CDR2 is FQNNGV. This CDR3 has 14 residues. Germline trimming cut 4 bases from V and 5 bases from J; bases unmatched to any gene: 1. CDR3 nucleotide sequence: TGTGCCAGCAGCTCGACAGGGGATAATTCACCCCTCCACTTT. Translation: CASSSTGDNSPLHF.

This clonotype is judged large. With the library built for alpha chains, this beta chain is off target and its frequency is not meaningful. The chain is built from TRBV28 and TRBJ2-3; the D gene could be TRBD1 or TRBD2 (5 bases each). The germline V and J ends were trimmed by 5 bases and 6 bases, with 18 bases remaining between them. Germline values: CDR1 MDHEN, CDR2 SYDVKM. The CDR3 covers 15 residues. The CDR3 sequence: CASSPSGAPSDTQYF. The CDR3 nucleotides are TGTGCCAGCAGTCCCTCCGGGGCCCCGTCGGATACGCAGTATTTT.

This clonotype was detected a few times. A library made for alpha chains picked up this beta chain off target, so its size means little. The chain combines TRBV4-1 with TRBJ2-4, with TRBD2 as a possible D gene (6 bases). Germline V gene data show CDR1 as MGHRA and CDR2 as YSYEKL. Trimming cost V 0 bases and J 10 bases, with 10 bases left between them. The CDR3 is made up of 13 amino acids. DNA for the CDR3: TGCGCCAGCAGCCAAGAGCCCGGGACTATTCAGTACTTC. Protein sequence: CASSQEPGTIQYF.

This clonotype was recorded many times. In a library made to pick up alpha chains, this beta chain is a stray read with a size that means little. The chain is built from TRBV20-1 and TRBJ1-1; TRBD1 agrees at 8 bases. The length of the CDR3 is 15 residues. V gave up 5 bases and J gave up 2 bases; unmatched junction bases: 10. The germline CDR1 and CDR2 sequences are DFQATT and SNEGSKA (reference sequence). In DNA, the CDR3 is TGCAGTGCTCGACAGGGGCGACGAGAAAACACTGAAGCTTTCTTT. It encodes CSARQGRRENTEAFF.

This clonotype has ten or more counts. A library made for alpha chains picked up this beta chain off target, so its size means little. The chain is built from TRBV28 and TRBJ2-1, with D perhaps matching TRBD1 or TRBD2 (7 bases each). This CDR3 has 13 amino acids. V was shortened by 6 bases and J by 5 bases, with 11 bases between the two germline ends. Germline V gene sequence: CDR1 MDHEN, CDR2 SYDVKM. The CDR3 is CASRTGRDNEQFF. The CDR3 DNA follows: TGTGCCAGCAGGACAGGGAGGGACAATGAGCAGTTCTTC.

The table lists this clonotype with many counts. The size of this beta chain means little, since it is a stray read in a library made for alpha chains. The rearrangement links TRBV7-8 to TRBJ2-3; weak D call: TRBD1 (5 bases). This CDR3 region has 14 residues. Germline V gene sequence: CDR1 SGHVS, CDR2 FQNEAQ. The germline V and J ends were trimmed by 5 bases and 3 bases, with 12 bases remaining between them. The DNA for the CDR3 is TGTGCCAGCAGCCGGCAGAAGGGGACAGATACGCAGTATTTT. As protein: CASSRQKGTDTQYF. The complete variable domain, with remaining parts taken from reference TRBV7-8 and TRBJ2-3, reads GAGVSQSPRYKVAKRGQDVALRCDPISGHVSLFWYQQALGQGPEFLTYFQNEAQLDKSGLPSDRFFAERPEGSVSTLKIQRTQQEDSAVYLCASSRQKGTDTQYFGPGTRLTVL.

In the case of this clonotype: The library was prepared for alpha chains; this beta chain is a stray read, so its frequency means little. V is TRBV5-4 and J is TRBJ2-2; D not certain. Germline V gene data show CDR1 as SGHNT and CDR2 as YYREEE (reference sequence). This CDR3 spans 13 amino acids. Trimming removed 3 bases from V and 7 bases from J, with 10 bases in between. The CDR3 DNA follows: TGTGCCAGCAGCTCGTCTATGGGCGGGGAGCTGTTTTTT. This encodes CASSSSMGGELFF. Looking up the rest from reference TRBV5-4 and TRBJ2-2 gives the full variable domain: ETGVTQSPTHLIKTRGQQVTLRCSSQSGHNTVSWYQQALGQGPQFIFQYYREEENGRGNFPPRFSGLQFPNYSSELNVNALELDDSALYLCASSSSMGGELFFGEGSRLTVL.

This clonotype was seen at least ten times. This beta chain is an unintended read in a library built for alpha chains; its size means little. The chain is built from TRBV15 and TRBJ2-6; TRBD1 aligns across 7 bases. The CDR3 runs to 16 residues. Losses at the gene ends were 1 base for V and 2 bases for J; bases not matched to a gene: 2. The germline CDR1 and CDR2 sequences are LNHNV and YYDKDF (reference sequence). CDR3 DNA: TGTGCCACCAGCAGAGGTGGGACAGCTGGGGCCAACGTCCTGACTTTC. Its translation is CATSRGGTAGANVLTF.

With regard to this clonotype: This beta chain is off target for a library built for alpha chains, so its abundance means little. This chain uses TRBV7-9 with TRBJ2-3, with 10 bases fitting TRBD1. V shed 5 bases, J shed 2 bases, and the junction held 7 bases outside the gene matches. Germline lookup yields CDR1 SEHNR and CDR2 FQNEAQ (reference sequence). CDR3 size: 16 residues. The CDR3: CASSTDRGWNTDTQYF. DNA of the CDR3: TGTGCCAGCAGCACGGACAGGGGGTGGAACACAGATACGCAGTATTTT. Looking up the rest from reference TRBV7-9 and TRBJ2-3 gives the full variable domain: DTGVSQNPRHKITKRGQNVTFRCDPISEHNRLYWYRQTLGQGPEFLTYFQNEAQLEKSRLLSDRFSAERPKGSFSTLEIQRTEQGDSAMYLCASSTDRGWNTDTQYFGPGTRLTVL.

This clonotype was seen at least ten times. This beta chain is a stray sequence in a library constructed for alpha chains; its clone size is not meaningful. The chain recombines TRBV29-1 with TRBJ2-7; no reliable D call. Trimming stripped 2 bases from V and 6 bases from J, with 8 bases between. Germline CDR1 is SQVTM and CDR2 is ANQGSEA. This CDR3 contains 11 residues. In nucleotides, the CDR3 is TGCAGCGTTGAAAAGGGTAGCGAGCAGTACTTC. Protein: CSVEKGSEQYF.

This clonotype was counted at least ten times. The library was prepared for alpha chains; this beta chain is a stray read, so its frequency means little. The chain couples TRBV5-1 to TRBJ1-2; the match to TRBD1 covers 9 bases. V shed 1 base, J shed 6 bases, and the junction held 4 bases outside the gene matches. Germline CDR1 is SGHRS and CDR2 is YFSETQ. CDR3 size: 14 residues. CDR3 sequence reads: CASSLWTGEDGYTF. CDR3 DNA sequence: TGCGCCAGCAGCTTGTGGACAGGGGAGGATGGCTACACCTTC.

This clonotype was counted at least ten times. Since it is a stray read in a library aimed at alpha chains, this beta chain has a size that is not meaningful. The rearrangement links TRBV6-4 to TRBJ1-5, with D hard to call. V was clipped by 5 bases and J by 0 bases, with 14 bases between them. Germline CDR1 and CDR2: MRHNA and SNTAGT. This CDR3 contains 16 residues. DNA of the CDR3: TGTGCCAGCAGTTCCCTGGGCAGTTATAGCAATCAGCCCCAGCATTTT. It encodes CASSSLGSYSNQPQHF.

About this clonotype itself: With the library built for alpha chains, this beta chain is off target and its frequency is not meaningful. The genes are TRBV27 and TRBJ2-4; a possible D gene is TRBD2 (6 bases). V lost 3 bases, J lost 1 base, and 7 bases lay in between. This CDR3 has 14 residues. Per germline, CDR1 MNHEY and CDR2 SMNVEV (reference sequence). The CDR3 region is CASSLEGAKNIQYF. The CDR3 DNA is TGTGCCAGCAGTTTGGAGGGCGCCAAAAACATTCAGTACTTC.

As regards this clonotype: Possible read error: a much larger clone is one base away. The library was designed around alpha chains, so this beta chain is a stray read whose abundance carries little weight. The V and J genes are TRBV7-2 and TRBJ2-1; 7 nucleotides align to TRBD2. This CDR3 has 13 residues. The germline CDR1 and CDR2 sequences are SGHTA and FQGNSA. The CDR3 region has the DNA TGTGCCAGCAGCTTAGAGCGGGGCAATGAGCTGTTCTTC. This gives the protein CASSLERGNELFF. Together with reference TRBV7-2 and TRBJ2-1, the CDR3 gives the full variable domain: GAGVSQSPSNKVTEKGKDVELRCDPISGHTALYWYRQSLGQGLEFLIYFQGNSAPDKSGLPSDRFSAERTGGSVSTLTIQRTQQEDSAVYLCASSLERGNELFFGPGTRLTVL.

This clonotype came up a few times. Being off target in a library aimed at alpha chains, this beta chain has a size of little meaning. The chain has TRBV5-1 and TRBJ1-2; no reliable D call. The CDR3 has 14 residues. V lost 0 bases, J lost 4 bases, and 10 bases lay in between. Germline-derived CDR1 and CDR2 are SGHRS and YFSETQ. In DNA form, the CDR3 reads TGCGCCAGCAGCTTGGGGCCGGGTGCCTATGGCTACACCTTC. The encoded protein is CASSLGPGAYGYTF.

This clonotype was recorded at least ten times. Little can be read into the size of this beta chain, an off-target read in a library designed for alpha chains. The J gene is TRBJ2-5, the V gene TRBV7-9, with no clear D. V was clipped by 7 bases and J by 5 bases, with 17 bases between them. From germline, CDR1 is SEHNR and CDR2 FQNEAQ (reference sequence). The CDR3 is 14 residues long. CDR3 residues: CASTLLGFWETQYF. The CDR3 nucleotides are TGTGCCAGCACCCTTCTCGGATTTTGGGAGACCCAGTACTTC.

A word on this clonotype: Sequence at one end of the junction differs from germline and may be a read error. This beta chain is a stray read from a library made for alpha chains; its abundance is not meaningful. J is TRBJ1-5 and V is TRBV6-1, with 10 bases aligning to TRBD1. The CDR3 runs 16 residues. Germline CDR1 MNHNS, CDR2 SASEGT. CDR3 bases: TGTGCCACCAGTTGGGGCGTAGGACAGGGGGGTCAGCCCCAGCATTTT. Its protein is CATSWGVGQGGQPQHF.

Only a few counts were recorded for this clonotype. This beta chain is an unintended read in a library built for alpha chains; its size means little. The rearrangement links TRBV27 to TRBJ2-5; TRBD1 matches at 10 bases. Germline lookup yields CDR1 MNHEY and CDR2 SMNVEV (reference sequence). CDR3 length: 15 amino acids. V lost 6 bases to trimming and J lost 5 bases; unmatched junction nucleotides: 9. CDR3 sequence reads: CASSNDRGLAETQYF. The CDR3 DNA reads as TGTGCCAGCAGCAACGACAGGGGGCTTGCGGAGACCCAGTACTTC.

On this clonotype itself: This beta chain represents an off-target read in a library built for alpha chains; its size is of limited meaning. The gene calls are TRBV18 and TRBJ2-7, with TRBD1 identical over 10 bases. Germline loops: CDR1 KGHSH, CDR2 LQKENI. The CDR3 is 14 amino acids. The V and J ends lost 3 bases and 3 bases, in that order; junction bases with no gene match: 2. CDR3 region: CASSPGTGDYEQYF. CDR3 bases: TGTGCCAGCTCACCCGGGACAGGGGACTACGAGCAGTACTTC.

Relative to its sample, this clonotype is medium-sized. A library prepared for alpha chains yielded this beta chain as an off-target read; its size is of little meaning. The chain recombines TRBV12-3 or TRBV12-4 with TRBJ2-2; a weak D match, TRBD1 (5 bases). V lost 6 bases to trimming and J lost 5 bases, with 7 bases between them. The CDR3 has 12 residues. The CDR3 DNA follows: TGTGCCAGCAGAAAGGGGACCGGGGAGCTGTTTTTT. Amino acids: CASRKGTGELFF.

Comments on this clonotype: The library was built for alpha chains, so this beta chain is an off-target read and its size means little. The chain couples TRBV29-1 to TRBJ1-2, with 10 bases aligning to TRBD1. The CDR3 loop spans 12 amino acids. V was clipped by 6 bases and J by 5 bases; unmatched bases: 3. CDR1 and CDR2 from the germline V gene are SQVTM and ANQGSEA. The CDR3 spells CSVLGQGYGYTF. In DNA form, the CDR3 reads TGCAGCGTCTTGGGACAGGGGTATGGCTACACCTTC.

The sample holds many counts of this clonotype. Within a library made for alpha chains, this beta chain is off target, and its count is uninformative. The rearrangement joins TRBV9 to TRBJ2-5, with a tentative D call TRBD1 (5 bases). The germline V gene encodes CDR1 SGDLS and CDR2 YYNGEE. The CDR3 is 14 amino acids. Between the trimmed V and J ends, which lost 4 bases and 1 base, there was a span of 11 bases. The CDR3 sequence: CASSPQGSQETQYF. In DNA form, the CDR3 reads TGTGCCAGCAGCCCTCAGGGTTCCCAAGAGACCCAGTACTTC. Full variable domain (outside the CDR3, taken from reference TRBV9 and TRBJ2-5): DSGVTQTPKHLITATGQRVTLRCSPRSGDLSVYWYQQSLDQGLQFLIQYYNGEERAKGNILERFSAQQFPDLHSELNLSSLELGDSALYFCASSPQGSQETQYFGPGTRLLVL.